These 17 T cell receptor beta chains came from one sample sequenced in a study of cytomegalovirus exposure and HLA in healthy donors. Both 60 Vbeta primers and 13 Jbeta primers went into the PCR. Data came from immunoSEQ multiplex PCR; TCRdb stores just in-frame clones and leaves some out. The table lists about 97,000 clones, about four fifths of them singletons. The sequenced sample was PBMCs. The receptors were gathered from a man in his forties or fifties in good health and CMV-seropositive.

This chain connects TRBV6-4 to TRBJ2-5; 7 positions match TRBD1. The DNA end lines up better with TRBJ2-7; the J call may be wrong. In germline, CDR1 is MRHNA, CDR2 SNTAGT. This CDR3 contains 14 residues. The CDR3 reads CASSPDRTSYEQYF. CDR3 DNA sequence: TGTGCCAGCAGTCCGGACAGGACTTCCTACGAGCAGTACTTC.

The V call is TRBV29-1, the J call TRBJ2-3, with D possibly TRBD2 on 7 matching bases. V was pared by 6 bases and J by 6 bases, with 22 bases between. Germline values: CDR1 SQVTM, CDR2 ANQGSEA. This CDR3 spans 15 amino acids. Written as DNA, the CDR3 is TGCAGCGTAAGGGGGAGGGCCGTATTTGTGGATACGCAGTATTTT. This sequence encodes CSVRGRAVFVDTQYF.

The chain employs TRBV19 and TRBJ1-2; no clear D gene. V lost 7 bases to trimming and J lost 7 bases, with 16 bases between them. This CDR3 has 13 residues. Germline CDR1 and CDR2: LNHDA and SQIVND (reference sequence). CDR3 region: CASIRSPGSGYTF. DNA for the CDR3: TGTGCCAGTATTAGATCTCCCGGGAGTGGCTACACCTTC.

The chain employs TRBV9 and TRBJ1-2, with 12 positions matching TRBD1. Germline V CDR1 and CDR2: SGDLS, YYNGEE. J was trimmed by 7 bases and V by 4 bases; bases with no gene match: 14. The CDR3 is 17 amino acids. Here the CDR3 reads CASSPTISGQGAGGYTF. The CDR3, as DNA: TGTGCCAGCAGCCCGACCATTTCGGGACAGGGGGCGGGTGGCTACACCTTC.

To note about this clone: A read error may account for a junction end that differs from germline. CDR3 protein: CASSLLAGASKNSQYF. CDR3 nucleotide sequence: TGCGCCAGCAGCCTTCTAGCGGGGGCGTCCAAAAACAGTCAGTACTTC. The chain joins TRBV5-1 to TRBJ2-4, with 10 bases lining up with TRBD2. Germline V gives CDR1 SGHRS, CDR2 YFSETQ. The CDR3 covers 16 residues.

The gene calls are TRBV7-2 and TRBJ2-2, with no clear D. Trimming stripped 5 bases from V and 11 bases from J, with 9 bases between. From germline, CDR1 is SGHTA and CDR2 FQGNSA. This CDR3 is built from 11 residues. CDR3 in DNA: TGTGCCAGCAGCAGAACAATTGAGCTGTTTTTT. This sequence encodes CASSRTIELFF.

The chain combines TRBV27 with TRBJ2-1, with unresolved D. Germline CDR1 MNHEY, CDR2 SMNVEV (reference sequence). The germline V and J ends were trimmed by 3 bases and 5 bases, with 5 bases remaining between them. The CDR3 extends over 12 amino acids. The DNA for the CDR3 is TGTGCCAGCAGTTTTAGCCACAATGAGCAGTTCTTC. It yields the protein CASSFSHNEQFF.

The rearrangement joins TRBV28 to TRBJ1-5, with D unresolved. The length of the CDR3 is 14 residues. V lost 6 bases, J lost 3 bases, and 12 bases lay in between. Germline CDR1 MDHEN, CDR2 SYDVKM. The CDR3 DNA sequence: TGTGCCAGCAGGCCTAGGATAATCAATCAGCCCCAGCATTTT. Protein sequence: CASRPRIINQPQHF.

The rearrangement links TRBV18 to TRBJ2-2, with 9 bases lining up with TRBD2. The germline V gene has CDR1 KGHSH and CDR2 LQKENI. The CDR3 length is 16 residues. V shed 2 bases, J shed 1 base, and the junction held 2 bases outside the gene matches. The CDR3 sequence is CASSPVLAGNTGELFF. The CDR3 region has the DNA TGTGCCAGCTCACCAGTACTAGCGGGGAACACCGGGGAGCTGTTTTTT.

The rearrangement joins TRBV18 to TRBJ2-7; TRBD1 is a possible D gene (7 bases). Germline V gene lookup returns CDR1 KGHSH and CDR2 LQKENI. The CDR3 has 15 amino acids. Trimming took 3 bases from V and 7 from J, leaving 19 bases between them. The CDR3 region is CASSPRRDPGGEQYF. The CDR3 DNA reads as TGTGCCAGCTCACCTCGCCGGGACCCAGGGGGGGAGCAGTACTTC.

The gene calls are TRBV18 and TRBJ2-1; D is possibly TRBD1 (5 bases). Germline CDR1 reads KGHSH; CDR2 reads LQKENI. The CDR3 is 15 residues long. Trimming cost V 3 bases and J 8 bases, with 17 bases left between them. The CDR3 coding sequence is TGTGCCAGCTCACCGGACAACGACCTACACGATGAGCAGTTCTTC. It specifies CASSPDNDLHDEQFF.

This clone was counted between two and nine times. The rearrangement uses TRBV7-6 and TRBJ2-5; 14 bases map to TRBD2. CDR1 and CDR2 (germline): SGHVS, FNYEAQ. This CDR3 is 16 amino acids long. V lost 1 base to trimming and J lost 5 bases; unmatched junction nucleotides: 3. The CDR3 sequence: CASSLGLAGGFETQYF. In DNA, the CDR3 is TGTGCCAGCAGCTTAGGACTAGCGGGGGGGTTTGAGACCCAGTACTTC.

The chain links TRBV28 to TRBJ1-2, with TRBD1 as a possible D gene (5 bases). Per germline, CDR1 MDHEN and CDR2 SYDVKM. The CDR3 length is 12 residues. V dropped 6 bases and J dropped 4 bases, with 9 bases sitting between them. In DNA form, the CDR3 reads TGTGCCAGCAGGAGCGGGGCCTATGGCTACACCTTC. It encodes CASRSGAYGYTF.

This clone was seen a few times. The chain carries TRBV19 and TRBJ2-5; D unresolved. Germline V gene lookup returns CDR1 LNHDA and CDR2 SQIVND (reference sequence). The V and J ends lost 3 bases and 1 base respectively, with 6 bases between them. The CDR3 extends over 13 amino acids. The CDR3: CASSIQVQETQYF. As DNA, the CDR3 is TGTGCCAGTAGTATCCAGGTCCAAGAGACCCAGTACTTC.

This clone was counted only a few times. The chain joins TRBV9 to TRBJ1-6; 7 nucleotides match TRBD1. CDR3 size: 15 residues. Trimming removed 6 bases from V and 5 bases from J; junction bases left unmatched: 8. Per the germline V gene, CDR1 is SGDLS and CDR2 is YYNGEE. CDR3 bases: TGTGCCAGCACCCGAACCGGGACAGATAATTCACCCCTCCACTTT. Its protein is CASTRTGTDNSPLHF.

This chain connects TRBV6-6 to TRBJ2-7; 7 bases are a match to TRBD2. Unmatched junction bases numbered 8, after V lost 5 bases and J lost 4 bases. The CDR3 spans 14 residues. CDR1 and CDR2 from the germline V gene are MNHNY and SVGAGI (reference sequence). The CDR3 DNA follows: TGTGCCAGCAGTCGTAGCTACGGGGGGTACGAGCAGTACTTC. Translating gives CASSRSYGGYEQYF.

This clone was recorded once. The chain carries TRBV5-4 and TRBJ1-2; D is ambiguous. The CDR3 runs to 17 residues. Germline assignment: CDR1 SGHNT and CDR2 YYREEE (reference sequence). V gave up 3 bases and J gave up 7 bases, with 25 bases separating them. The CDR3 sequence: CASSSRPRTETIGGYTF. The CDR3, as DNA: TGTGCCAGCAGCTCAAGACCCAGGACCGAGACTATTGGTGGCTACACCTTC. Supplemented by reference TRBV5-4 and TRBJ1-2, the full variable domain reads ETGVTQSPTHLIKTRGQQVTLRCSSQSGHNTVSWYQQALGQGPQFIFQYYREEENGRGNFPPRFSGLQFPNYSSELNVNALELDDSALYLCASSSRPRTETIGGYTFGSGTRLTVV.